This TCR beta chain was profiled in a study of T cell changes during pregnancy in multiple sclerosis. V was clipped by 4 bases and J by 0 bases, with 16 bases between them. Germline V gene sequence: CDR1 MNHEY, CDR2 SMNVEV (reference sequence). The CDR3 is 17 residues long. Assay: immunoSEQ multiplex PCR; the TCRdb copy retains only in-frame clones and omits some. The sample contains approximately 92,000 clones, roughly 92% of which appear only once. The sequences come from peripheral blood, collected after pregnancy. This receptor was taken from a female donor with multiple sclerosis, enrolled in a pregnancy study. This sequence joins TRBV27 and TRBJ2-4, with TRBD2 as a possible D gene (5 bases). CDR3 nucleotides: TGTGCCAGCAGTTGCCCGCGGGTATTCATAGCCAAAAACATTCAGTACTTC. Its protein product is CASSCPRVFIAKNIQYF.